Listed below are T cell receptor beta chains from one sample, sequenced in a study of molecular identifiers for immune sequencing clone quantification. TCRdb ran MiXCR on the PCR reads and lists one entry per CDR3 protein. The sample carries under 650,000 distinct CDR3 sequences, around 20% recorded once. The sample consisted of naive CD8+ T cells from blood, with Jurkat cell RNA spiked in. These receptors came from a human donor in good health. Some libraries in this study had Jurkat cell RNA spiked in. Each CDR3 is given with its conserved first and last residue. The D gene is left open where the match is weak. Only some rows state a clone size, as once, few, many or a class for expanded clones.

>many|TRBJ2-2|.|TRBV7-9
TGTGCCATGCTGGACTCCGCGGACACCGGGGAGCTGTTTTTT
CAMLDSADTGELFF
>once|TRBJ2-7|.|TRBV30
TGTGCCTGGAGTCTACCATGTTCTTACGAGCAGTACTTC
CAWSLPCSYEQYF
>many|TRBJ2-5|TRBD1|TRBV6-5
TGTGCCAGCAGTTTACAGAGACAGGGCGAGACCCAGTACTTC
CASSLQRQGETQYF
>few|TRBJ2-7|TRBD1|TRBV27
TGTGCCAGCAAAGACAGGGCGACCGACTACGAGCAGTACTTC
CASKDRATDYEQYF
>many|TRBJ2-5|TRBD1|TRBV29-1
TGCAGCGTTGAAACAACAGGGGTTTGGACCCAGTACTTC
CSVETTGVWTQYF
>.|TRBJ2-3|.|TRBV4-3
TGCGCCAGCAGCCAGGGGACTTCTCGACGGGATGCGCAGTATTTT
CASSQGTSRRDAQYF
>many|TRBJ2-1|.|TRBV20-1
TGCAGTGCTAGCCCACGGTCCGGGGTCTCCTACAATGAGCAGTTCTTC
CSASPRSGVSYNEQFF
>many|TRBJ1-4|.|TRBV7-9
TGTGCCAGCAGCAGCACTTTCGAGAATGAAAAACTGTTTTTT
CASSSTFENEKLFF
>many|TRBJ2-2|.|TRBV28
TGTGCCAGCAGTTTGCCCCACACAGCCGGGGAGCTGTTTTTT
CASSLPHTAGELFF
>many|TRBJ2-6|.|TRBV14
TGTGCCAGCAGCCAAGTTCCGTTCTCTGGGGCCAACGTCCTGACTTTC
CASSQVPFSGANVLTF
>many|TRBJ2-3|TRBD2|TRBV7-9
TGTGCCAGCAGCCTGGGACTAGCGGTGGGCACAGATACGCAGTATTTT
CASSLGLAVGTDTQYF
>many|TRBJ2-4|.|TRBV6-2/TRBV6-3
TGTGCCAGCAGTTACGTCGGGTTAGCCAAAAACATTCAGTACTTC
CASSYVGLAKNIQYF
>many|TRBJ1-5|.|TRBV6-6
TGTGCCAGCAGTCCTTCGGGTGGGAGTCAGCCCCAGCATTTT
CASSPSGGSQPQHF
>few|TRBJ2-7|TRBD1|TRBV7-9
TGTGCCAGCAGCTTAGGCCCGGGGGACAGGGTCTACGAGCAGTACTTC
CASSLGPGDRVYEQYF
>many|TRBJ2-3|TRBD2|TRBV20-1
TGCAGTGCTAGCCCTAGGTTGCGGGAGGGCCTGGATACGCAGTATTTT
CSASPRLREGLDTQYF
>once|TRBJ2-7|.|TRBV4-3
TGCGCCAGCAGCCAACAGGACAGCAGGACCTACGAGCAGTACTTC
CASSQQDSRTYEQYF
>.|TRBJ2-4|.|TRBV12-3/TRBV12-4
TGTGCCAGCAGGCGGTCGGGGGTTCAGTACTTC
CASRRSGVQYF
>many|TRBJ1-1|TRBD1|TRBV29-1
TGCAGCGTCCTTGGGACAGCGCTTTCGAACACTGAAGCTTTCTTT
CSVLGTALSNTEAFF
>few|TRBJ1-6|TRBD1|TRBV5-6
TGTGCCAGCAGCTTGTCCGACAGGGCGGCTTCACCCCTCCACTTT
CASSLSDRAASPLHF
>.|TRBJ2-7|TRBD2|TRBV20-1
TGCAGTGCTAGATCCAAATCTAGCGGGAGGTTCAACGAGCGGTACTTC
CSARSKSSGRFNERYF
>many|TRBJ2-7|TRBD2|TRBV7-2
TGTGCCAGCAGCTTCGGGACTAGCGGGGAGCCTGACAGGACCTACGAGCAGTACTTC
CASSFGTSGEPDRTYEQYF
>many|TRBJ2-3|TRBD2|TRBV11-2
TGTGCCAGCAGCTTAGCTCCTCCGGGGACTAGCGGGGGAGCGCTAACAGATACGCAGTATTTT
CASSLAPPGTSGGALTDTQYF
>.|TRBJ1-6|TRBD1|TRBV27
TGTGCCAGCAATCCCTGGGGGACAGGGAGTTCACCCCTCCACTTT
CASNPWGTGSSPLHF
>few|TRBJ2-7|TRBD1|TRBV10-3
TGTGCCACCAGGGACAGGGCTCCCTACGAGCAGTACTTC
CATRDRAPYEQYF
>.|TRBJ2-3|TRBD2|TRBV20-1
TGCAGTGCAAACCTTCTTTGGACTAGCGGGGGATTTAGCACAGATACGCAGTATTTT
CSANLLWTSGGFSTDTQYF
>few|TRBJ2-7|.|TRBV30
TGTGCCTGGAGTGTCGATGTCAGAGACTACGAGCAGTACTTC
CAWSVDVRDYEQYF
>.|TRBJ2-1|.|TRBV24-1
TGTGCCACCAGTGATATGGACGGGAACAATGAGCAGTTCTTC
CATSDMDGNNEQFF
>many|TRBJ2-5|TRBD2|TRBV10-3
TGTGCCATCGGACTAGCGGAGACCCCCGGAGAGACCCAGTACTTC
CAIGLAETPGETQYF
>few|TRBJ2-7|TRBD2|TRBV6-2/TRBV6-3
TGTGCCAGCAGCCCACCCGGGGGGGCCGGGATCTACGAGCAGTACTTC
CASSPPGGAGIYEQYF
>.|TRBJ2-5|TRBD1|TRBV19
TGTGCCAGTAGTAGAGGGACAGGGGGAGAGACCCAGTACTTC
CASSRGTGGETQYF
>many|TRBJ1-5|TRBD1|TRBV6-5
TGTGCCAGCAGTCCTACCGGGACAGGGGAGAGTTTACCCCGCTGGAATCAGCCCCAGCATTTT
CASSPTGTGESLPRWNQPQHF
>.|TRBJ1-4|TRBD1|TRBV27
TGTGCCAGCAGTCGAATGGGACAGTGGAATGAAAAACTGTTTTTT
CASSRMGQWNEKLFF
>many|TRBJ2-7|.|TRBV7-6
TGTGCCAGCAGCCCGAGGGGGTACCACGAGCAGTACTTC
CASSPRGYHEQYF
>many|TRBJ2-7|.|TRBV27
TGTGCCAGCAGTTACGCGGGGAGCTCCTACGAGCAGTACTTC
CASSYAGSSYEQYF
>.|TRBJ2-3|.|TRBV5-6
TGTGCCAGCAGCTTGGGCAGGGGATCAGATACGCAGTATTTT
CASSLGRGSDTQYF
>many|TRBJ2-3|.|TRBV4-3
TGCGCCAGCAGCCAAGATCGGGCATTATCTAGCACAGATACGCAGTATTTT
CASSQDRALSSTDTQYF
>many|TRBJ2-4|.|TRBV6-6
TGTGCCAGCGGCGGGGCCAAAAACATTCAGTACTTC
CASGGAKNIQYF
>few|TRBJ2-1|TRBD2|TRBV11-3
TGTGCCAGCAGCTTAGTCGGGACTATTAATGAGCAGTTCTTC
CASSLVGTINEQFF
>few|TRBJ2-7|TRBD2|TRBV7-2
TGTGCCAGCAGCTTAGGCCCGCTAGCGGGAGGTCGCAGGTCCTACGAGCAGTACTTC
CASSLGPLAGGRRSYEQYF
>many|TRBJ2-1|.|TRBV5-1
TGCGCCAGCAGCCGAGAACAGGACCGCTACAATGAGCAGTTCTTC
CASSREQDRYNEQFF
>few|TRBJ2-1|.|TRBV4-1
TGCGCCAGCAGCCCCATCTGGGACTCGTCCTACAATGAGCAGTTCTTC
CASSPIWDSSYNEQFF
>few|TRBJ2-7|.|TRBV7-2
TGTGCCAGCAGCTTTCACGGGTTTTCCTACGAGCAGTACTTC
CASSFHGFSYEQYF
>many|TRBJ2-7|.|TRBV6-2/TRBV6-3
TGTGCCAGCAGCCAGGAGGACTACGAGCAGTACTTC
CASSQEDYEQYF
>few|TRBJ2-3|TRBD2|TRBV12-3/TRBV12-4
TGTGCCAGCAGTTTAGCTGGGTATGCGGGGGGCAGCACAGATACGCAGTATTTT
CASSLAGYAGGSTDTQYF
>few|TRBJ2-1|TRBD2|TRBV11-2
TGTGCCAGCAATCCTACGGCGGGAGCCTACAATGAGCAGTTCTTC
CASNPTAGAYNEQFF
>many|TRBJ1-2|.|TRBV4-3
TGCGCCAGCAGCCAAGATAGTTATTTTAACTATGGCTACACCTTC
CASSQDSYFNYGYTF
>few|TRBJ2-5|TRBD2|TRBV20-1
TGCAGTGCTAGATTGGGTAGCGGGAAGACCCAGTACTTC
CSARLGSGKTQYF
>once|TRBJ2-3|.|TRBV19
TGTGCCTGTAGTAGAACTAGCACAGATACGCAGTATTTT
CACSRTSTDTQYF
>many|TRBJ2-3|TRBD1|TRBV5-6
TGTGCCAGCAGCGACGAGGAGACAGGGGATTTTGGCACAGATACGCAGTATTTT
CASSDEETGDFGTDTQYF
>.|TRBJ1-2|.|TRBV19
TGTGCCAGTAGTATATCGGGACTAGAGCTTAACTATGGCTACACCTTC
CASSISGLELNYGYTF
>many|TRBJ2-2|.|TRBV12-3/TRBV12-4
TGTGCCAGCATCCTAGCCCCCGGGGAGCTGTTTTTT
CASILAPGELFF
>few|TRBJ2-3|.|TRBV27
TGTGCCAGCAGCCCACTAGTCTGGTCAGATACGCAGTATTTT
CASSPLVWSDTQYF
>many|TRBJ2-5|.|TRBV27
TGTGCCAGCAGTTTAATTGGCAGCTACCAAGAGACCCAGTACTTC
CASSLIGSYQETQYF
>many|TRBJ1-1|.|TRBV29-1
TGCAGCGTTGAAATTGGGGACACTGAAGCTTTCTTT
CSVEIGDTEAFF